This T cell receptor (beta chain) derives from a study of blood T cells in healthy people across ages. The authors ran a second PCR of 7 to 11 cycles using a sample-barcoded 5' primer and a J-beta primer mix. From the 5' RACE reads, TCRdb called clonotypes with MiXCR, one entry per CDR3 protein. The table shows 500,000 to 650,000 distinct CDR3 sequences, with about 27% occurring only once. Germline CDR1 DFQATT, CDR2 SNEGSKA (reference sequence). The CDR3 is 14 amino acids. This clonotype was picked up a small number of times. These data also formed part of another study, on T cells of mothers and their children.

The specimen was blood. This sequence originates from a boy between 2 and 15 years old in good health. This chain uses TRBV20-1 with TRBJ2-1; 10 bases agree with TRBD2. The assigned J gene may be wrong: the sequence end matches TRBJ2-5 better. The CDR3 DNA follows: TGCAGTGTCTCTAGCGGGGGCGATACGGAGACCCAGTACTTC. Translation gives CSVSSGGDTETQYF.